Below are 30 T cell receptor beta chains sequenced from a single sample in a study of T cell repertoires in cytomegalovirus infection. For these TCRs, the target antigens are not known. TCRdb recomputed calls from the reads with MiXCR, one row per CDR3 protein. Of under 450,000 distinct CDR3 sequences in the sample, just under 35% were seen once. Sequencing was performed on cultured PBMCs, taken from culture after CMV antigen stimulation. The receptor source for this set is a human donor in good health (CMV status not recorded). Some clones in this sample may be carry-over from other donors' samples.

The CDR3 loop reads CASLAGVTGANVLTF. The CDR3 DNA reads TGTGCCAGCCTAGCGGGAGTGACTGGGGCCAACGTCCTGACTTTC. The chain has TRBV2 and TRBJ2-6, with 10 bases identical to TRBD2. The CDR3 totals 15 residues. Germline-derived CDR1 and CDR2 are SNHLY and FYNNEI. Losses at the gene ends were 8 bases for V and 2 bases for J; bases not matched to a gene: 3.

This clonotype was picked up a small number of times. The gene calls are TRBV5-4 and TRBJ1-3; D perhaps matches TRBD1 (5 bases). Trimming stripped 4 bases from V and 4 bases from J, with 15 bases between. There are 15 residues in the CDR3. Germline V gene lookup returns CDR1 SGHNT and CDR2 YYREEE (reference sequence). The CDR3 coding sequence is TGTGCCAGCAGCCCCATCCGGGGCCCGGGAAACACCATATATTTT. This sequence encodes CASSPIRGPGNTIYF.

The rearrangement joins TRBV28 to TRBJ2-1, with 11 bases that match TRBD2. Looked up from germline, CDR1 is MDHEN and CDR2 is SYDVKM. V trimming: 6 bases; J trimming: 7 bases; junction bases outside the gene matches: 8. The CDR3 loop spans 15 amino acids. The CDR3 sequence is CASSPTSGSWNEQFF. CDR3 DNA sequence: TGTGCCAGCAGCCCTACTAGCGGGAGTTGGAATGAGCAGTTCTTC.

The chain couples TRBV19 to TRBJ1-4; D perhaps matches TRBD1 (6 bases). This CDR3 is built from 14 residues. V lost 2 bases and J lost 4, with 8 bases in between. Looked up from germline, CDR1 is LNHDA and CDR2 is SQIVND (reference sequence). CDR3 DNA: TGTGCCAGTAGTATAACAGGGATTAATGAAAAACTGTTTTTT. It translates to CASSITGINEKLFF.

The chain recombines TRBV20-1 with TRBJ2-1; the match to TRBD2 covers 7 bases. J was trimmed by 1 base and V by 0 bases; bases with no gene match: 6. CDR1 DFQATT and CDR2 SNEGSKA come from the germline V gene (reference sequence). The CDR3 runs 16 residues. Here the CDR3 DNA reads TGCAGTGCTAGAGATCTTGCGGGAGCATCCTACAATGAGCAGTTCTTC. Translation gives CSARDLAGASYNEQFF.

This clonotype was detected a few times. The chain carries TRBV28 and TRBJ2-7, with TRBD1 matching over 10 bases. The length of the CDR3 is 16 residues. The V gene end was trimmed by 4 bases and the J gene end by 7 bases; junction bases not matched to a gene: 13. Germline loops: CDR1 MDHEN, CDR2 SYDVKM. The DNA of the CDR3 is TGTGCCAGCAGTTCCCCCCCGGGACAGGGGAGAGGGGAGCAGTACGTC. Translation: CASSSPPGQGRGEQYV.

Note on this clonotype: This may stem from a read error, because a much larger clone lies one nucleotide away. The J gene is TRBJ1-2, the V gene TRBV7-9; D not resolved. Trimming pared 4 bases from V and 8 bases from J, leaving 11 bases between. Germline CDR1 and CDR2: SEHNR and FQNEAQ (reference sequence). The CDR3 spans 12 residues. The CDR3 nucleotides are TGTGCCAGCAGCTACTACAGTGACGGCTACACCTTC. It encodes CASSYYSDGYTF.

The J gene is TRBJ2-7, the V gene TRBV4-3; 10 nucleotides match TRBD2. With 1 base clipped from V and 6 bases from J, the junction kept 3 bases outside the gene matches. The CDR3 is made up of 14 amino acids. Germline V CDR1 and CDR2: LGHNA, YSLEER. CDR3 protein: CASSQALAGVEQYF. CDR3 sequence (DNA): TGCGCCAGCAGCCAAGCGCTAGCGGGAGTCGAGCAGTACTTC.

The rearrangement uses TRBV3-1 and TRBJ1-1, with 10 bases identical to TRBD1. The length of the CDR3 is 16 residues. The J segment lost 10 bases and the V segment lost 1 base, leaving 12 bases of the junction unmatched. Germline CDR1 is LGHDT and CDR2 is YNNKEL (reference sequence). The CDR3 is CASSQGDRGPIAVAFF. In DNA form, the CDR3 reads TGTGCCAGCAGCCAAGGCGACAGGGGGCCAATAGCGGTAGCTTTCTTT.

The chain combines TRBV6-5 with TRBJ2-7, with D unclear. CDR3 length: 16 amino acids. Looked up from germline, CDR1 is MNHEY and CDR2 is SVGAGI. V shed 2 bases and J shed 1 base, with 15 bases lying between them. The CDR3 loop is CASSYLNSNRSYEQYV. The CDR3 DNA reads TGTGCCAGCAGTTACCTTAACTCTAATCGTTCCTACGAGCAGTACGTC.

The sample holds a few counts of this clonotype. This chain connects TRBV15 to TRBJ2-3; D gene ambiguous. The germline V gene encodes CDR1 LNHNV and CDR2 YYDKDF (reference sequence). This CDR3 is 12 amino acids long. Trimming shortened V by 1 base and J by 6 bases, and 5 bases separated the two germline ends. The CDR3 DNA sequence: TGTGCCACCAGCAGAGGTGGGGATACGCAGTATTTT. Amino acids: CATSRGGDTQYF.

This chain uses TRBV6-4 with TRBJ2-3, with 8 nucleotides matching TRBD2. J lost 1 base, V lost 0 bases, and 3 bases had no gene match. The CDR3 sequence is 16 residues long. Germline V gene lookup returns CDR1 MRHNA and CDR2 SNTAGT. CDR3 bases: TGTGCCAGCAGTGACTCCACTAGCGGACGCACAGATACGCAGTATTTT. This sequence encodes CASSDSTSGRTDTQYF.

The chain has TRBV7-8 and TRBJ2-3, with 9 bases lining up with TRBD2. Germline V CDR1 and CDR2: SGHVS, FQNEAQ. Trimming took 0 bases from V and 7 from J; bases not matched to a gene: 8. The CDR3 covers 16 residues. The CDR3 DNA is TGTGCCAGCAGCTTAGCGACTAGCGGTATGGGGAATACGCAGTATTTT. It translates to CASSLATSGMGNTQYF.

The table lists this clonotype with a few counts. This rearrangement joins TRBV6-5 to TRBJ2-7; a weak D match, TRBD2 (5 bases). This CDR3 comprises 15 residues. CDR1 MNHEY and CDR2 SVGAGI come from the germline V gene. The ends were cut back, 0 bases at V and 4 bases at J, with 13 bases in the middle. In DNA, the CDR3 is TGTGCCAGCAGTTACTCCGCGGCTGGAGGATACGAGCAGTACTTC. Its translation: CASSYSAAGGYEQYF.

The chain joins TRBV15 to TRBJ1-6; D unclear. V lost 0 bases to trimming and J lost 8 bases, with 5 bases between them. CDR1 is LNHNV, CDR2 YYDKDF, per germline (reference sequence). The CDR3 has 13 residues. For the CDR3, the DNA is TGTGCCACCAGCAGAGATCTGGATTCACCCCTCCACTTT. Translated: CATSRDLDSPLHF.

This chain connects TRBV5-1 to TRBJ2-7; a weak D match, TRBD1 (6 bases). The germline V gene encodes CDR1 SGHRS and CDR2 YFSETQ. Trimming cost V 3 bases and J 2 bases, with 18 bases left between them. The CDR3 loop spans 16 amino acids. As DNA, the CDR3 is TGCGCCAGCAGCTCGGGACCACAGGGTAGGGCCTACGAGCAGTACTTC. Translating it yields CASSSGPQGRAYEQYF.

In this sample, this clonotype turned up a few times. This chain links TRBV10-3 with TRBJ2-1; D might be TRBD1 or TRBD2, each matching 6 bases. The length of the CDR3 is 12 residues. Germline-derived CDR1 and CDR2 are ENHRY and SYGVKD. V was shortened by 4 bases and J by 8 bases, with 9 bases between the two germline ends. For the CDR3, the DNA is TGTGCCATCAGTGCCGGGGGCGATGAGCAGTTCTTC. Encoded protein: CAISAGGDEQFF.

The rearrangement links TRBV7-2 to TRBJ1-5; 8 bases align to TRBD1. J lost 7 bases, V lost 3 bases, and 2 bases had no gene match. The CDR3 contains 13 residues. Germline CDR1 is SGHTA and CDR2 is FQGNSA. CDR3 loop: CASSLTGVQPQHF. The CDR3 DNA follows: TGTGCCAGCAGCTTGACAGGGGTACAGCCCCAGCATTTT.

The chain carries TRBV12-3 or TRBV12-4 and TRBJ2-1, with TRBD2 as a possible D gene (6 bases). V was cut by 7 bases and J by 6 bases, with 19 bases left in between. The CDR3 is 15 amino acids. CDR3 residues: CASTQVSGVVNEQFF. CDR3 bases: TGTGCCAGCACCCAGGTCTCGGGAGTAGTCAATGAGCAGTTCTTC.

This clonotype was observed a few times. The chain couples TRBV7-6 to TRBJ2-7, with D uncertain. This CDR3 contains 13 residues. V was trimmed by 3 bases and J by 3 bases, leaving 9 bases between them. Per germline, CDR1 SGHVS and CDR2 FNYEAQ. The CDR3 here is CASSLELNYEQYF. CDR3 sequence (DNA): TGTGCCAGCAGCTTGGAACTAAACTACGAGCAGTACTTC.

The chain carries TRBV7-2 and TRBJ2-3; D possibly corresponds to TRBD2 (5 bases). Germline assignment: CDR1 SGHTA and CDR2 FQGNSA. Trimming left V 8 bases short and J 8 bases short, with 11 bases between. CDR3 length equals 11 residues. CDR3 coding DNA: TGTGCCAGCGCCAGGACTGGTACGCAGTATTTT. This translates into CASARTGTQYF.

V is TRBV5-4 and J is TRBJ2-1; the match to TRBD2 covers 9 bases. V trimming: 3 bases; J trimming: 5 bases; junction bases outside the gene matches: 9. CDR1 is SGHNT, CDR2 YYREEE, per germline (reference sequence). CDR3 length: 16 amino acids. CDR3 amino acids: CASSSAKTSGNNEQFF. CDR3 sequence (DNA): TGTGCCAGCAGCTCCGCGAAGACTAGCGGAAACAATGAGCAGTTCTTC.

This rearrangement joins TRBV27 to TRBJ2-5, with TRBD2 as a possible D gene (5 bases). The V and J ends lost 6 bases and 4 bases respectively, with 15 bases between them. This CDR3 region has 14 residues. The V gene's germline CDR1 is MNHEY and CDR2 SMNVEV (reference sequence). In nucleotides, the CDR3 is TGTGCCAGCAGCCACTTCGGGGTTCCAGAGACCCAGTACTTC. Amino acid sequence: CASSHFGVPETQYF.

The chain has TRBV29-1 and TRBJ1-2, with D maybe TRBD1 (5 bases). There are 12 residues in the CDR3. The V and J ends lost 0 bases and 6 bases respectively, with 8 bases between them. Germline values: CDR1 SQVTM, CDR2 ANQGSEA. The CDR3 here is CSVEDGTHGYTF. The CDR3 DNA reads TGCAGCGTTGAAGATGGGACCCATGGCTACACCTTC.

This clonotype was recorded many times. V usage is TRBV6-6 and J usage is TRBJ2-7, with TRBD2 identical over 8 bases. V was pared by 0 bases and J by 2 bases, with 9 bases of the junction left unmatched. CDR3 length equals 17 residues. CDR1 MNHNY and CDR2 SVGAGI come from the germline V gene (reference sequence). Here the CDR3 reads CASSYSNRLTSAYEQYV. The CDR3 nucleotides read TGTGCCAGCAGTTACTCCAACCGGTTGACTAGCGCCTACGAGCAGTACGTC.

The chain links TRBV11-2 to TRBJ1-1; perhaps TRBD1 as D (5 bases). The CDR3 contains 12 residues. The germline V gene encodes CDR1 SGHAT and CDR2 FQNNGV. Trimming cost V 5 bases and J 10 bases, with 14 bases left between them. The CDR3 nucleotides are TGTGCCAGCAGCCCAGGGCGTTGGGGAGCTTTCTTT. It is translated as CASSPGRWGAFF.

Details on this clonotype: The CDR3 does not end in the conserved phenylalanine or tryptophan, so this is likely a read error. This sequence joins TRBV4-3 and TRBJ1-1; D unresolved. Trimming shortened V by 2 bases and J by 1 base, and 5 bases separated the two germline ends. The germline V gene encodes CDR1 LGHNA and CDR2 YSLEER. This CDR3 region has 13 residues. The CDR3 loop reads CASSQKPNTEAFS. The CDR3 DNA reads TGCGCCAGCAGCCAAAAACCGAACACTGAAGCTTTCTCT.

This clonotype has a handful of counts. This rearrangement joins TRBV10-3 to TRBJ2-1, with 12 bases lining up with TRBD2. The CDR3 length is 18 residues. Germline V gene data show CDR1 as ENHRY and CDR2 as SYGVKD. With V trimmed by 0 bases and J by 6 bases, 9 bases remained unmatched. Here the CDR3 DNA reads TGTGCCATCAGTGAGTCTCCTGGACTAGCGGGAACCTTCAATGAGCAGTTCTTC. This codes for CAISESPGLAGTFNEQFF.

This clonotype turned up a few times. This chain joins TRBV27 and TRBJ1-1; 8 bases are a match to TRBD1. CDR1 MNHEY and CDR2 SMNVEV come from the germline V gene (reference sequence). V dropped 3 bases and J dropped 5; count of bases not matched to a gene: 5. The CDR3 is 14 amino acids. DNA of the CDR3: TGTGCCAGCAGTTTTACAGGGGGGGAGACTGAAGCTTTCTTT. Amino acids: CASSFTGGETEAFF.

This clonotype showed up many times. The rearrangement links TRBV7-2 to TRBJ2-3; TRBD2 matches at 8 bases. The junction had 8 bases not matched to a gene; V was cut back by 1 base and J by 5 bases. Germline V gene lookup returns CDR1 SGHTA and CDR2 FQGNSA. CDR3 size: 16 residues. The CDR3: CASSLVVSGSLDTQYF. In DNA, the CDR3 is TGTGCCAGCAGCTTAGTAGTGAGCGGGAGCCTAGATACGCAGTATTTT.